The 27 T cell receptor beta chains below all came from one sample that was sequenced in a study of shared clonotypes between healthy human individuals. Produced via immunoSEQ multiplex PCR; TCRdb's table is partial and in-frame only. The profile shows 950,000 to 1,300,000 clones, under 80% of them singletons. What was sequenced was memory CD4+ T cells sorted from blood. This sample's subset: CD45RA-negative fraction. The receptors here all came from a man between 18 and 29 years old in good health.

The rearrangement joins TRBV11-2 to TRBJ2-1; 8 bases line up with TRBD2. CDR3 length equals 14 residues. V was pared by 3 bases and J by 6 bases, with 4 bases of the junction left unmatched. The germline V gene encodes CDR1 SGHAT and CDR2 FQNNGV. The CDR3 here is CASSFTSGRNEQFF. The CDR3 region has the DNA TGTGCCAGCAGCTTCACTAGCGGTCGCAATGAGCAGTTCTTC.

The chain links TRBV6-1 to TRBJ1-1, with D uncertain. CDR1 is MNHNS, CDR2 SASEGT, per germline. The CDR3 sequence is 13 residues long. V lost 3 bases and J 6 bases, leaving 11 bases between the germline ends. CDR3 coding DNA: TGTGCCAGCAGTGACGGAGTACCCCCTGAAGCTTTCTTT. Translating it yields CASSDGVPPEAFF.

The rearrangement uses TRBV5-6 and TRBJ1-2; D ambiguous. The CDR3 spans 13 residues. Germline V gene lookup returns CDR1 SGHDT and CDR2 YYEEEE. Trimming took 0 bases from V and 8 from J, leaving 11 bases between them. The CDR3 DNA sequence: TGTGCCAGCAGCTTGGAACCCCGGGAGGGCTACACCTTC. Residues: CASSLEPREGYTF.

V is TRBV19 and J is TRBJ2-6; the match to TRBD1 covers 8 bases. In germline, CDR1 is LNHDA, CDR2 SQIVND (reference sequence). Trimming cost V 6 bases and J 0 bases; bases outside gene matches: 10. The CDR3 is 18 residues long. CDR3 nucleotides: TGTGCCAGTAGCCCTGGGGACAGGCCGGGCTCTGGGGCCAACGTCCTGACTTTC. It specifies CASSPGDRPGSGANVLTF.

The rearrangement links TRBV19 to TRBJ2-4, with 9 positions matching TRBD2. V lost 5 bases, J lost 6 bases, and 5 bases stayed unmatched. The germline CDR1 and CDR2 sequences are LNHDA and SQIVND (reference sequence). The CDR3 totals 14 residues. Here the CDR3 reads CASSPSGVGNIQYF. The CDR3 region has the DNA TGTGCCAGTAGTCCTAGCGGGGTGGGAAACATTCAGTACTTC.

J is TRBJ1-3 and V is TRBV5-1, with D possibly matching TRBD1 (5 bases). V was pared by 0 bases and J by 0 bases, with 10 bases between. Germline CDR1 and CDR2: SGHRS and YFSETQ. The CDR3 is 16 amino acids. The DNA for the CDR3 is TGCGCCAGCAGCTTGGAGACAGCTAACTCTGGAAACACCATATATTTT. Protein: CASSLETANSGNTIYF.

About this clone: The identical CDR3 is also encoded by other nucleotide sequences in the sample. Here the CDR3 reads CASSLGQGGQPQHF. The CDR3 region has the DNA TGTGCCAGCAGTCTAGGACAGGGGGGGCAGCCCCAGCATTTT. The chain uses TRBV6-6 and TRBJ1-5; 10 bases line up with TRBD1. V dropped 5 bases and J dropped 7; count of bases not matched to a gene: 5. Per the germline V gene, CDR1 is MNHNY and CDR2 is SVGAGI (reference sequence). The CDR3 is made up of 14 amino acids.

J is TRBJ2-5 and V is TRBV2; D could derive from TRBD1 or TRBD2 (6 bases each). The CDR3 has 14 amino acids. Looked up from germline, CDR1 is SNHLY and CDR2 is FYNNEI. Trimming cost V 6 bases and J 4 bases, with 15 bases left between them. The CDR3 region is CASRGGSLGETQYF. CDR3 nucleotides: TGTGCCAGCAGGGGGGGCAGTCTGGGAGAGACCCAGTACTTC.

This clone has just a few counts. The chain uses TRBV19 and TRBJ1-5, with TRBD1 matching 9 bases. Trimming at V came to 1 base and at J to 6 bases, leaving 10 bases not matched to a gene. This CDR3 region has 17 residues. Germline CDR1 is LNHDA and CDR2 is SQIVND (reference sequence). CDR3 sequence reads: CASSIAGGQGLRQPQHF. CDR3 nucleotide sequence: TGTGCCAGTAGTATAGCAGGGGGACAGGGTTTGCGTCAGCCCCAGCATTTT.

As concerns this clone: This is likely an artifact of a read error, given a far larger clone one base away. The V gene is TRBV6-1, the J gene TRBJ1-3; unclear D gene. V shed 4 bases and J shed 0 bases, with 4 bases lying between them. The CDR3 is 13 residues long. Germline CDR1 and CDR2: MNHNS and SASEGT. The CDR3 bases are TGTGCCAGCAGTGTATCCTCTGGAAACACCATATATTTT. Protein sequence: CASSVSSGNTIYF.

The V call is TRBV10-3, the J call TRBJ2-2; D gene uncertain. The CDR3 spans 14 residues. Germline-derived CDR1 and CDR2 are ENHRY and SYGVKD. Trimming took 5 bases from V and 1 from J, leaving 8 bases between them. This chain's CDR3 is CAISSEVNTGELFF. The CDR3 DNA is TGTGCCATCAGTTCTGAGGTGAACACCGGGGAGCTGTTTTTT.

The chain couples TRBV1 to TRBJ2-1; no check of the table's D call, TRBD2, against the DNA was made. TRBV1 represents a pseudogene. The CDR3 covers 19 residues. The CDR3 spells CTSSQVLLAGHPSYNEQFF. The CDR3 DNA is TGCACCAGCAGCCAAGTACTGCTAGCGGGGCATCCCTCCTACAATGAGCAGTTCTTC.

The chain employs TRBV11-3 and TRBJ2-7; D call uncertain. Trimming left V 0 bases short and J 0 bases short, with 6 bases between. Germline V gene sequence: CDR1 SGHNT, CDR2 YENEEA. This CDR3 is 14 amino acids long. The chain's CDR3 is CASSLESYSYEQYF. The CDR3 DNA sequence: TGTGCCAGCAGCTTAGAGTCGTACTCCTACGAGCAGTACTTC.

Of note for this clone: Within the sample, other DNA sequences also encode this same CDR3. The V call is TRBV6-1, the J call TRBJ2-7, with D uncertain. Per germline, CDR1 MNHNS and CDR2 SASEGT. The CDR3 runs 10 residues. Trimming took 6 bases from V and 7 from J, leaving 7 bases between them. As DNA, the CDR3 is TGTGCCAGCAGCCTGGGAGAGCAGTACTTC. Residues: CASSLGEQYF.

The chain uses TRBV14 and TRBJ2-3; 7 bases map to TRBD2. The V and J ends lost 2 bases and 0 bases, in that order; junction bases with no gene match: 2. Germline V gene sequence: CDR1 SGHDN, CDR2 FVKESK. The CDR3 covers 15 residues. The CDR3 loop is CASSQLAASTDTQYF. The CDR3 coding sequence is TGTGCCAGCAGCCAACTAGCGGCTAGCACAGATACGCAGTATTTT. Filled out from reference TRBV14 and TRBJ2-3, the complete variable domain reads EAGVTQFPSHSVIEKGQTVTLRCDPISGHDNLYWYRRVMGKEIKFLLHFVKESKQDESGMPNNRFLAERTGGTYSTLKVQPAELEDSGVYFCASSQLAASTDTQYFGPGTRLTVL.

CDR3 loop: CASSAGLTSNQPQHF. CDR3 in DNA: TGTGCCAGCAGCGCGGGACTGACCAGCAATCAGCCCCAGCATTTT. The chain recombines TRBV9 with TRBJ1-5; D perhaps matches TRBD1 (5 bases). Trimming took 3 bases from V and 1 from J, leaving 11 bases between them. The V gene's germline CDR1 is SGDLS and CDR2 YYNGEE. This CDR3 has 15 residues. Full variable domain (rest looked up from reference TRBV9 and TRBJ1-5): DSGVTQTPKHLITATGQRVTLRCSPRSGDLSVYWYQQSLDQGLQFLIQYYNGEERAKGNILERFSAQQFPDLHSELNLSSLELGDSALYFCASSAGLTSNQPQHFGDGTRLSIL.

J is TRBJ2-1 and V is TRBV18; D might be TRBD1 (5 bases). Germline V gives CDR1 KGHSH, CDR2 LQKENI. V lost 5 bases, J lost 2 bases, and 13 bases lay in between. The CDR3 consists of 15 residues. The CDR3 loop is CASSYRTQTYNEQFF. The DNA of the CDR3 is TGTGCCAGCTCATACAGGACCCAGACCTACAATGAGCAGTTCTTC.

V gene TRBV28 combines with J gene TRBJ2-5; unclear D gene. The tail of the sequence fits TRBJ2-7 better, so the J call may be wrong. The germline CDR1 and CDR2 sequences are MDHEN and SYDVKM. The CDR3 is made up of 13 amino acids. CDR3 region: CASTANNPYEQYF. CDR3 coding DNA: TGTGCCAGCACAGCCAACAACCCCTACGAGCAGTACTTC.

The J gene is TRBJ1-1, the V gene TRBV6-1, with D perhaps matching TRBD1 (6 bases). Germline loops: CDR1 MNHNS, CDR2 SASEGT. CDR3 length: 13 amino acids. Trimming took off 9 bases at V and 5 bases at J, with 16 bases between the two ends. CDR3 residues: CASQYQGLTEAFF. CDR3 coding DNA: TGTGCCAGTCAGTACCAGGGGTTAACTGAAGCTTTCTTT.

The V call is TRBV7-9, the J call TRBJ2-5; 8 bases match TRBD1. The CDR3 runs 16 residues. In germline, CDR1 is SEHNR, CDR2 FQNEAQ (reference sequence). J lost 4 bases, V lost 5 bases, and 12 bases had no gene match. CDR3 sequence reads: CASSTRQGRGGETQYF. CDR3 in DNA: TGTGCCAGCAGCACCAGACAGGGGAGAGGTGGAGAGACCCAGTACTTC.

This chain uses TRBV2 with TRBJ2-1; possibly TRBD2 for D (6 bases). The length of the CDR3 is 13 residues. CDR1 and CDR2 (germline): SNHLY, FYNNEI. Trimming removed 0 bases at V and 8 bases at J, with 8 bases between. CDR3 DNA: TGTGCCAGCAGTGAAGCTCGGGGGTATGAGCAGTTCTTC. Translated: CASSEARGYEQFF.

The chain joins TRBV29-1 to TRBJ1-1; D call uncertain. CDR1 is SQVTM and CDR2 is ANQGSEA in the germline V gene. This CDR3 region has 12 residues. V gave up 3 bases and J gave up 8 bases, with 13 bases separating them. The CDR3 bases are TGCAGCGTTGACCCCGCCGGGCCCGAAGCTTTCTTT. It is translated as CSVDPAGPEAFF.

This clone was observed a handful of times. V and J are TRBV29-1 and TRBJ2-3; D may be TRBD1 or TRBD2 (5 bases each). This CDR3 contains 12 residues. The V end lost 7 bases, the J end lost 4 bases, and 12 bases lay between the germline ends. Germline assignment: CDR1 SQVTM and CDR2 ANQGSEA. Written as DNA, the CDR3 is TGCAGCGGGGGTCTGGGGGCAGATACGCAGTATTTT. This codes for CSGGLGADTQYF.

Remarks on this clone: The sample holds other DNA sequences that translate to the same CDR3. The chain joins TRBV9 to TRBJ2-3, with unresolved D. CDR1 SGDLS and CDR2 YYNGEE come from the germline V gene. CDR3 length: 12 amino acids. The V gene lost 0 bases and the J gene lost 6 bases, with 5 bases spanning the gap. CDR3 residues: CASSVVGDTQYF. The CDR3 nucleotides read TGTGCCAGCAGCGTAGTGGGTGATACGCAGTATTTT.

This sequence joins TRBV19 and TRBJ1-1; D is uncertain. The V gene lost 0 bases and the J gene lost 2 bases, with 10 bases spanning the gap. The CDR3 has 15 amino acids. CDR1 LNHDA and CDR2 SQIVND come from the germline V gene (reference sequence). The CDR3 sequence: CASSIEAGINTEAFF. DNA for the CDR3: TGTGCCAGTAGTATAGAGGCCGGGATAAACACTGAAGCTTTCTTT. The full variable domain, with the rest looked up from reference TRBV19 and TRBJ1-1, is DGGITQSPKYLFRKEGQNVTLSCEQNLNHDAMYWYRQDPGQGLRLIYYSQIVNDFQKGDIAEGYSVSREKKESFPLTVTSAQKNPTAFYLCASSIEAGINTEAFFGQGTRLTVV.

Turning to this clone: This is likely an artifact of a read error, given a far larger clone one base away. Other DNA sequences in the same sample also yield this CDR3. V gene TRBV5-6 combines with J gene TRBJ2-7; 9 bases are shared with TRBD1. This CDR3 contains 13 residues. The trim removed 3 bases at V and 3 bases at J, leaving 1 base unmatched. Germline V gives CDR1 SGHDT, CDR2 YYEEEE. CDR3 in amino acids: CASSSGQGYEQYF. The CDR3 DNA reads TGTGCCAGCAGCTCGGGACAGGGCTACGAGCAGTACTTC.

The V call is TRBV7-9, the J call TRBJ1-3; D gene ambiguous. Germline V CDR1 and CDR2: SEHNR, FQNEAQ (reference sequence). The CDR3 loop spans 15 amino acids. V gave up 5 bases and J gave up 0 bases, with 11 bases separating them. CDR3 nucleotide sequence: TGTGCCAGCAGCCGAGAGCTTAGCTCTGGAAACACCATATATTTT. The encoded protein is CASSRELSSGNTIYF.